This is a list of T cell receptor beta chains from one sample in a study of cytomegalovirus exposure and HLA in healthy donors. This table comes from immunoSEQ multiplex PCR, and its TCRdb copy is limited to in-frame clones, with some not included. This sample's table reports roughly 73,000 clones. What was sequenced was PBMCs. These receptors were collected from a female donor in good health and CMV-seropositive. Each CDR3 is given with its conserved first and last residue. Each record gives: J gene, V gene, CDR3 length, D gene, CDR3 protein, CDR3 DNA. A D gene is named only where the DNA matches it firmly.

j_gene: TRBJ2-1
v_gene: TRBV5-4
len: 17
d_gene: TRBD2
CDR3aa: CASSSILSWGGYNEQFF
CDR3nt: TGTGCCAGCAGTTCCATCTTGTCTTGGGGGGGCTACAATGAGCAGTTCTTC

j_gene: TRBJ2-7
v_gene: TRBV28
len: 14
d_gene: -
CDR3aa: CASSFQPGAYEQYF
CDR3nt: TGTGCCAGCAGTTTCCAGCCAGGGGCCTACGAGCAGTACTTC

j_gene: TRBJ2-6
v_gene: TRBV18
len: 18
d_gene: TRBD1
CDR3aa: CASSPLGTGYSGANVLTF
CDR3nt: TGTGCCAGCTCACCACTAGGGACAGGATACTCTGGGGCCAACGTCCTGACTTTC

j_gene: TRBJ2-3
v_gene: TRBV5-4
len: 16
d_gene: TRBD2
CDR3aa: CASRSGRGGSTDTQYF
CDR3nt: TGTGCCAGCAGATCCGGACGGGGGGGTAGCACAGATACGCAGTATTTT

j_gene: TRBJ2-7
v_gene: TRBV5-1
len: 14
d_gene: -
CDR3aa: CASSLEGLNYEQYF
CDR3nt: TGCGCCAGCAGCTTGGAGGGGCTAAACTACGAGCAGTACTTC

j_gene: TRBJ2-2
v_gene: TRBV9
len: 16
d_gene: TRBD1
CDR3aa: CASSPSGTANTGELFF
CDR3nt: TGTGCCAGCAGCCCTTCCGGGACAGCGAACACCGGGGAGCTGTTTTTT

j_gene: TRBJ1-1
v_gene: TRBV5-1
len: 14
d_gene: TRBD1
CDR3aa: CASSWPGGNTEAFF
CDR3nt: TGCGCCAGCAGCTGGCCAGGGGGAAACACTGAAGCTTTCTTT

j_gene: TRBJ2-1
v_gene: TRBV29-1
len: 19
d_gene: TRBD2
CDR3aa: CSVLGLAGEGARYTDEQFF
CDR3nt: TGCAGCGTATTGGGACTAGCGGGGGAGGGGGCCCGGTATACAGATGAGCAGTTCTTC

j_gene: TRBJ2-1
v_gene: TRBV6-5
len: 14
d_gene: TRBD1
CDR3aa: CASSAGGSYNEQFF
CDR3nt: TGTGCCAGCAGTGCAGGGGGCTCCTACAATGAGCAGTTCTTC

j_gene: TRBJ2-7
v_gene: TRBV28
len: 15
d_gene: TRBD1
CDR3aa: CASSSTPGQGRGQYF
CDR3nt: TGTGCCAGCAGTTCTACGCCGGGACAGGGAAGGGGGCAGTACTTC

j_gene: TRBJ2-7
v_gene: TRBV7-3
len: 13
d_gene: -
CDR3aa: CASSLQGGYEQYF
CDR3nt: TGTGCCAGCAGCTTACAGGGGGGATACGAGCAGTACTTC

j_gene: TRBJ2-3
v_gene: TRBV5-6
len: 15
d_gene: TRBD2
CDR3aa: CASSPLAGSTDTQYF
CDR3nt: TGTGCCAGCAGCCCCTTAGCGGGGAGCACAGATACGCAGTATTTT

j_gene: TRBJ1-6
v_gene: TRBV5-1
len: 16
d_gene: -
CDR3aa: CASSAGLDPYNSPLHF
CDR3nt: TGCGCCAGCAGCGCTGGACTGGACCCCTATAATTCACCCCTCCACTTT

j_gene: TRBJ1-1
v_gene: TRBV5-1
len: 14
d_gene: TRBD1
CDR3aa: CASSSTGSNTEAFF
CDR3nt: TGCGCCAGCAGCTCGACAGGGTCGAACACTGAAGCTTTCTTT

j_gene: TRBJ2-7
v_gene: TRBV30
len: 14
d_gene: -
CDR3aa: CAWSVGTLGTEQYF
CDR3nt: TGTGCCTGGAGTGTAGGGACACTGGGTACCGAGCAGTACTTC

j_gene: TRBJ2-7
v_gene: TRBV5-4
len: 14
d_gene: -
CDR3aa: CASQLGPLGEGEYF
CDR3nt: TGTGCCAGCCAGCTTGGGCCACTTGGGGAAGGGGAGTACTTC

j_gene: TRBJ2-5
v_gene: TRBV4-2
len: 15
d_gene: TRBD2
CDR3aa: CASSPWGGLEETQYF
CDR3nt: TGTGCCAGCAGCCCCTGGGGGGGACTCGAAGAGACCCAGTACTTC